These 22 T cell receptor beta chains were all obtained from the same sample, sequenced in a study of cytotoxic CD8 clonotypes in ibrutinib-treated CLL. Libraries were prepared by immunoSEQ multiplex PCR; TCRdb keeps only in-frame clonotypes and omits some of them. The sample shows roughly 16,000 clones, about 61% of them seen only once. The specimen was PBMCs, collected after 12 months of ibrutinib treatment. The receptors were gathered from a human donor with chronic lymphocytic leukemia.

The genes are TRBV10-2 and TRBJ2-3; D gene ambiguous. Germline loops: CDR1 WSHSY, CDR2 SAAADI. V was cut by 2 bases and J by 8 bases, with 2 bases left in between. The CDR3 is 10 amino acids. CDR3 nucleotides: TGCGCCAGCAGTGAGGGTACGCAGTATTTT. It specifies CASSEGTQYF.

This clone came up a few times. The V gene is TRBV7-9, the J gene TRBJ2-5; 7 bases match TRBD2. This CDR3 is 18 amino acids long. With V trimmed by 8 bases and J by 5 bases, 23 bases remained unmatched. From germline, CDR1 is SEHNR and CDR2 FQNEAQ (reference sequence). The CDR3 loop reads CASGPLRTSRESRETQYF. In nucleotides, the CDR3 is TGTGCCAGCGGGCCACTTCGGACTAGTAGGGAGAGTAGGGAGACCCAGTACTTC.

The chain carries TRBV10-1 and TRBJ2-5; the D is unclear. The CDR3 runs 14 residues. Trimming took 3 bases from V and 5 from J, leaving 13 bases between them. Germline CDR1 reads WNHNN; CDR2 reads SYGVQD (reference sequence). CDR3 coding DNA: TGCGCCAGCAGTGAACGCCCCGAGGAGGAGACCCAGTACTTC. Translating it yields CASSERPEEETQYF.

The chain employs TRBV6-5 and TRBJ2-1, with 15 nucleotides matching TRBD2. V trimming: 4 bases; J trimming: 7 bases; junction bases outside the gene matches: 5. Germline-derived CDR1 and CDR2 are MNHEY and SVGAGI. The CDR3 runs 16 residues. The CDR3 sequence is CASSWTSGRAGNEQFF. The CDR3 region has the DNA TGTGCCAGCAGTTGGACTAGCGGGAGGGCCGGGAATGAGCAGTTCTTC.

Remarks on this clone: The junction departs from germline at one end; a sequencing error may be responsible. The chain is built from TRBV14 and TRBJ2-7, with 14 positions matching TRBD2. The CDR3 loop spans 16 amino acids. Germline assignment: CDR1 SGHDN and CDR2 FVKESK. In DNA, the CDR3 is TGTGCCAGCAGCCAAAACGCTAGACTAGCGGGAGGGCCTGAACACTTC. Protein sequence: CASSQNARLAGGPEHF.

This clone has a single count. The chain carries TRBV6-4 and TRBJ1-1; unclear D gene. Germline CDR1 is MRHNA and CDR2 is SNTAGT. This CDR3 contains 13 residues. Trimming removed 6 bases from V and 6 bases from J, with 14 bases in between. As DNA, the CDR3 is TGTGCCAGCAGAGATTGGGTGGGAGCTGAAGCTTTCTTT. This codes for CASRDWVGAEAFF.

This sequence joins TRBV28 and TRBJ1-4; D not certain. The ends were cut back, 6 bases at V and 5 bases at J, with 22 bases in the middle. The CDR3 consists of 17 residues. CDR1 is MDHEN, CDR2 SYDVKM, per germline. CDR3 nucleotides: TGTGCCAGCAGGCTAAATAGAGCGCCGGGTCTAAATGAAAAACTGTTTTTT. Translation gives CASRLNRAPGLNEKLFF. Full variable domain (outside the CDR3, taken from reference TRBV28 and TRBJ1-4): DVKVTQSSRYLVKRTGEKVFLECVQDMDHENMFWYRQDPGLGLRLIYFSYDVKMKEKGDIPEGYSVSREKKERFSLILESASTNQTSMYLCASRLNRAPGLNEKLFFGSGTQLSVL.

The chain uses TRBV6-5 and TRBJ1-5; 8 bases are a match to TRBD1. J was trimmed by 2 bases and V by 7 bases; bases with no gene match: 4. Germline V gene lookup returns CDR1 MNHEY and CDR2 SVGAGI. The CDR3 runs 14 residues. CDR3 protein: CASTATGGNQPQHF. In DNA form, the CDR3 reads TGTGCCAGCACCGCGACAGGGGGCAATCAGCCCCAGCATTTT.

The chain carries TRBV30 and TRBJ2-7, with D possibly matching TRBD2 (5 bases). The CDR3 totals 17 residues. Germline CDR1 is GTSNPN and CDR2 is SVGIG (reference sequence). Trimming stripped 3 bases from V and 3 bases from J, with 24 bases between. The CDR3 DNA is TGTGCCTGGAGCCCCCCAAGACTACTTGGAGAGAGCTACGAGCAGTACTTC. Its translation: CAWSPPRLLGESYEQYF.

The rearrangement joins TRBV2 to TRBJ2-1, with 7 bases identical to TRBD2. The CDR3 totals 13 residues. Trimming removed 6 bases from V and 7 bases from J; junction bases left unmatched: 6. Germline V gene data show CDR1 as SNHLY and CDR2 as FYNNEI. In nucleotides, the CDR3 is TGTGCCAGCAGGGAGACTAGCTTTAATGAGCAGTTCTTC. Translation gives CASRETSFNEQFF.

V usage is TRBV7-2 and J usage is TRBJ2-5; D is possibly TRBD1 or TRBD2 (5 bases each). The germline CDR1 and CDR2 sequences are SGHTA and FQGNSA. V dropped 0 bases and J dropped 5 bases, with 13 bases sitting between them. The CDR3 covers 15 residues. CDR3 sequence: CASSLAGVGTETQYF. Written as DNA, the CDR3 is TGTGCCAGCAGCTTAGCCGGGGTGGGGACGGAGACCCAGTACTTC.

This clone occurred once. CDR3 sequence: CASSLHLAGGQSGELFF. CDR3 nucleotide sequence: TGTGCCAGCAGCTTGCACCTAGCGGGAGGGCAGTCCGGGGAGCTGTTTTTT. This chain uses TRBV7-3 with TRBJ2-2; TRBD2 agrees at 12 bases. The CDR3 extends over 17 amino acids. CDR1 and CDR2 from the germline V gene are SGHTA and FQGTGA. V shed 3 bases and J 6 bases; nucleotides not matched to a gene: 8.

The rearrangement uses TRBV5-1 and TRBJ2-3; D may be TRBD2 (6 bases). This CDR3 has 14 residues. Germline V CDR1 and CDR2: SGHRS, YFSETQ. The V end lost 4 bases, the J end lost 2 bases, and 11 bases lay between the germline ends. The DNA of the CDR3 is TGCGCCAGCAGCCCCGGGAGTAACACAGATACGCAGTATTTT. This translates into CASSPGSNTDTQYF.

The V and J genes are TRBV12-5 and TRBJ2-2; D is unclear. V shed 5 bases and J shed 7 bases, with 5 bases lying between them. In germline, CDR1 is LGHNT, CDR2 FRNRAP. The CDR3 consists of 11 residues. The CDR3 region has the DNA TGTGCTAGTGGTATTAACGGGGAGCTGTTTTTT. Translated: CASGINGELFF. The entire variable domain, with the rest obtained from reference TRBV12-5 and TRBJ2-2, is as follows: DARVTQTPRHKVTEMGQEVTMRCQPILGHNTVFWYRQTMMQGLELLAYFRNRAPLDDSGMPKDRFSAEMPDATLATLKIQPSEPRDSAVYFCASGINGELFFGEGSRLTVL.

Only a few counts were recorded for this clone. J is TRBJ2-5 and V is TRBV7-9; D unresolved. The germline V gene has CDR1 SEHNR and CDR2 FQNEAQ (reference sequence). V was cut by 2 bases and J by 0 bases, with 10 bases left in between. This CDR3 comprises 15 residues. CDR3 sequence (DNA): TGTGCCAGCAGCTTACTGGTCCCGTACCAAGAGACCCAGTACTTC. Translation: CASSLLVPYQETQYF.

A few counts support this clone. The chain is built from TRBV6-1 and TRBJ2-7; no firm D call. Germline assignment: CDR1 MNHNS and CDR2 SASEGT. Trimming took off 0 bases at V and 0 bases at J, with 9 bases between the two ends. This CDR3 has 15 residues. The CDR3 region has the DNA TGTGCCAGCAGTGAAGCGTGGAGTATCTCCTACGAGCAGTACTTC. It translates to CASSEAWSISYEQYF.

This chain connects TRBV7-9 to TRBJ2-7, with 9 nucleotides matching TRBD1. This CDR3 region has 16 residues. Trimming removed 4 bases from V and 3 bases from J; junction bases left unmatched: 10. CDR1 and CDR2 (germline): SEHNR, FQNEAQ (reference sequence). This chain's CDR3 is CASSSRPGDRVYEQYF. The CDR3 DNA reads as TGTGCCAGCAGCTCCCGGCCGGGGGACAGGGTCTACGAGCAGTACTTC.

This clone was counted only a few times. The V call is TRBV4-1, the J call TRBJ1-1, with 9 positions matching TRBD1. CDR3 length equals 16 residues. Germline CDR1 MGHRA, CDR2 YSYEKL. The J segment lost 0 bases and the V segment lost 4 bases, leaving 6 bases of the junction unmatched. CDR3 residues: CASSPGQGTLNTEAFF. CDR3 bases: TGCGCCAGCAGCCCGGGACAGGGTACGCTGAACACTGAAGCTTTCTTT.

This clone is a singleton in its sample. The rearrangement joins TRBV28 to TRBJ2-7; 10 bases agree with TRBD2. J lost 0 bases, V lost 6 bases, and 8 bases had no gene match. The CDR3 is made up of 16 amino acids. CDR1 and CDR2 from the germline V gene are MDHEN and SYDVKM. The CDR3 nucleotides are TGTGCCAGCAGACCGACAAGCGGGAGGGGCTCCTACGAGCAGTACTTC. Translated: CASRPTSGRGSYEQYF.

The genes are TRBV18 and TRBJ2-3; 9 bases are shared with TRBD2. The CDR3 is 15 residues long. The germline V gene encodes CDR1 KGHSH and CDR2 LQKENI. With V trimmed by 4 bases and J by 8 bases, 10 bases remained unmatched. The CDR3: CASSLTSGSQGTQYF. The CDR3 DNA reads as TGTGCCAGCTCACTAACTAGCGGGTCGCAGGGTACGCAGTATTTT.

The chain carries TRBV6-5 and TRBJ2-7, with 9 bases that match TRBD2. The V and J ends lost 10 bases and 4 bases, in that order; junction bases with no gene match: 8. The germline V gene encodes CDR1 MNHEY and CDR2 SVGAGI. CDR3 length equals 13 residues. This chain's CDR3 is CATTGTSFYEQYF. The CDR3 nucleotides are TGTGCCACCACCGGGACTAGCTTTTACGAGCAGTACTTC.

The V call is TRBV25-1, the J call TRBJ2-1; tentative D call: TRBD2 (5 bases). V lost 5 bases and J 7 bases, leaving 12 bases between the germline ends. The germline gives CDR1 MGHDK, CDR2 SYGVNS. The CDR3 consists of 13 residues. CDR3 sequence (DNA): TGTGCCAGCAGTCTCGCGGGCAGGAATGAGCAGTTCTTC. Protein: CASSLAGRNEQFF. The full variable domain, rest sourced from reference TRBV25-1 and TRBJ2-1, is EADIYQTPRYLVIGTGKKITLECSQTMGHDKMYWYQQDPGMELHLIHYSYGVNSTEKGDLSSESTVSRIRTEHFPLTLESARPSHTSQYLCASSLAGRNEQFFGPGTRLTVL.